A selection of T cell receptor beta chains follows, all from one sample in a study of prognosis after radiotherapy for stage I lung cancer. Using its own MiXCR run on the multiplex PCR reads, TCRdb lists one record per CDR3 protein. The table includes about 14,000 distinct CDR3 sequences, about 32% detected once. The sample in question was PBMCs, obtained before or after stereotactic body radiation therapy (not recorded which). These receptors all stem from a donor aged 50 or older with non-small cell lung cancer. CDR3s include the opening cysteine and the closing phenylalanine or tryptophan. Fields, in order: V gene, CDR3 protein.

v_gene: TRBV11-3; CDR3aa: CASSFGGAGETQYF
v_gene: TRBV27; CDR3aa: CASSFAVLNEQFF
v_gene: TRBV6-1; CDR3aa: CASRPLPSGSYGQYF
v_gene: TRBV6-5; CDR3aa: CASSPPSEKSSYEQYF
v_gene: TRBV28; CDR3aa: CASSLLGRLAGEDEQYF
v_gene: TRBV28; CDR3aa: CASSLWGGEQYF
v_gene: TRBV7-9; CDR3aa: CASSLATGELFF
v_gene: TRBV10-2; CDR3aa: CASSEFGGGPRETQYF
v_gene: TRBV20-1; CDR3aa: CSARELAGGSNEQFF
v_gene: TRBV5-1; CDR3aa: CASSLVAGAGNEQFF
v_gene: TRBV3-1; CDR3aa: CASSHGLAGVVF
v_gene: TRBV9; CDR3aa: CASSVGVGDSYEQYF
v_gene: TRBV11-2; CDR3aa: CASTGQGVGEQFF
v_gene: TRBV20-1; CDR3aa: CSARQTGGGTGELFF